This T cell receptor beta chain was retrieved from a study of T cells in localized non-small cell lung cancer. This CDR3 contains 13 residues. CDR1 is MRHNA, CDR2 SNTAGT, per germline. V lost 4 bases, J lost 7 bases, and 2 bases stayed unmatched. Sequencing used immunoSEQ multiplex PCR; TCRdb keeps in-frame clones, though not all of them. The data contain over 45,000 clones, around 86% of them singletons. With regard to this clone: What it recognizes is unknown.

The study, taken as a whole, reports: The study found T cell clonality highest in uninvolved adjacent lung, above tumor. The study linked higher blood T cell density to longer overall survival. Appearing in adjacent lung were a median 57 of the top 100 tumor clones.

V and J are TRBV6-4 and TRBJ2-1; 9 bases agree with TRBD1. The source is a female donor with stage II lung adenocarcinoma. The material sequenced was PBMCs, taken before any cancer treatment. CDR3 DNA: TGTGCCAGCAGTGTAGGACAGGGGAATGAGCAGTTCTTC. Translated: CASSVGQGNEQFF.